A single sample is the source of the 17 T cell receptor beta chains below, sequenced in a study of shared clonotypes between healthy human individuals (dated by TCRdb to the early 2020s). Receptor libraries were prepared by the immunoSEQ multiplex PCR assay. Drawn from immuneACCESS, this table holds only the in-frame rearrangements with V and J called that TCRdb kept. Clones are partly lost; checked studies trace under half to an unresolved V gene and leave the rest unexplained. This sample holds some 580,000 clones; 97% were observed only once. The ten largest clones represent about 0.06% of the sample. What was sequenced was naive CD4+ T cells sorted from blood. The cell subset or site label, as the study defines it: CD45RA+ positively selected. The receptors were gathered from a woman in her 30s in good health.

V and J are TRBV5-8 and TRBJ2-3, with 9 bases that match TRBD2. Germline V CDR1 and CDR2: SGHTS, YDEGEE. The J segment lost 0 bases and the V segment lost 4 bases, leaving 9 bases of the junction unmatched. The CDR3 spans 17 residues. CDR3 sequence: CASSLGLAPASTDTQYF. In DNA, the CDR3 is TGTGCCAGCAGCCTAGGACTAGCGCCTGCTAGCACAGATACGCAGTATTTT.

The CDR3 loop reads CASSPAGSAQPQHF. The CDR3 DNA follows: TGTGCCAGCAGCCCCGCGGGTTCAGCCCAGCCCCAGCATTTT. The genes are TRBV11-1 and TRBJ1-5; D uncertain. Per the germline V gene, CDR1 is SGHAT and CDR2 is FQDESV (reference sequence). This CDR3 is 14 amino acids long. Trimming took 5 bases from V and 7 from J, leaving 15 bases between them.

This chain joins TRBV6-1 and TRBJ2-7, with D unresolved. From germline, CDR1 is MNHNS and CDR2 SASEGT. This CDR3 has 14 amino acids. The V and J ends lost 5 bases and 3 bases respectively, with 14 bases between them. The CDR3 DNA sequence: TGTGCCAGCAGTCTCCGAAAATGGGTCTACGAGCAGTACTTC. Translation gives CASSLRKWVYEQYF.

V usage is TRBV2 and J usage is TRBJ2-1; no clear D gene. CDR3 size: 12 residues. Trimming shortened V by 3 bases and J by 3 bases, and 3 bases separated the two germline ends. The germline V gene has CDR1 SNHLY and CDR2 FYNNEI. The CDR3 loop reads CASSDLYNEQFF. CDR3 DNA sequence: TGTGCCAGCAGTGACCTCTACAATGAGCAGTTCTTC.

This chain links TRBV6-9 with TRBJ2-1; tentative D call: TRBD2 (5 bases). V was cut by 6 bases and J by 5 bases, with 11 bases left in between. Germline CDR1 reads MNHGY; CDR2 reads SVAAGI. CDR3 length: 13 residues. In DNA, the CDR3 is TGTGCCAGCAGACTAGTGGTGAACAATGAGCAGTTCTTC. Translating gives CASRLVVNNEQFF.

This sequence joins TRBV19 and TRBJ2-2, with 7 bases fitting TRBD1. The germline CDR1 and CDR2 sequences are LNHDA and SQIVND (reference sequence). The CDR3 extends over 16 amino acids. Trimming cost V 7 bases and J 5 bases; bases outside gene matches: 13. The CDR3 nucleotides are TGTGCCAGTATACCGACCAGGACAGGTTGGACCGGGGAGCTGTTTTTT. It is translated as CASIPTRTGWTGELFF.

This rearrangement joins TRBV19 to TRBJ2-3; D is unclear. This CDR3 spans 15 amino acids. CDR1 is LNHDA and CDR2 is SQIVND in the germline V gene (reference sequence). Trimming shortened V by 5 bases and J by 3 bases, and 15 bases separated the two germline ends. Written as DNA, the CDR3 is TGTGCCAGTAGTGCCTCTCTGTCGAGGACAGATACGCAGTATTTT. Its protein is CASSASLSRTDTQYF.

The CDR3 region is CASSQLAGAEQFF. CDR3 bases: TGCGCCAGCAGCCAACTAGCGGGAGCTGAGCAGTTCTTC. The rearrangement joins TRBV5-1 to TRBJ2-1, with TRBD2 matching 11 bases. The trim removed 4 bases at V and 9 bases at J, leaving 3 bases unmatched. Germline assignment: CDR1 SGHRS and CDR2 YFSETQ. The CDR3 is 13 residues long.

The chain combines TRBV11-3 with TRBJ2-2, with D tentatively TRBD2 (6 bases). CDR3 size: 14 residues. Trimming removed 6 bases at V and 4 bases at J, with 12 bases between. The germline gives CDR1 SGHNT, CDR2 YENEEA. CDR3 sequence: CASRTGLSTGELFF. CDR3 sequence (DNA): TGTGCCAGCAGAACGGGACTCAGCACCGGGGAGCTGTTTTTT.

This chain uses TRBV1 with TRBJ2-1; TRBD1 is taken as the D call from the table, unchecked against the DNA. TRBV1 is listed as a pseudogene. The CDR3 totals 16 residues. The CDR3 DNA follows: TGCACCAGCAGCCAAGTTCGCAGGGCGGCTTACAATGAGCAGTTCTTC. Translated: CTSSQVRRAAYNEQFF.

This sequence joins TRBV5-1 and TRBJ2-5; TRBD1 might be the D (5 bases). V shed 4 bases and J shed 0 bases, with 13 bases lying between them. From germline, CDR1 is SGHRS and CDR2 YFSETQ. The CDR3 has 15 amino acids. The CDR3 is CASSMDIGYQETQYF. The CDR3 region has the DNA TGCGCCAGCAGCATGGACATAGGGTACCAAGAGACCCAGTACTTC.

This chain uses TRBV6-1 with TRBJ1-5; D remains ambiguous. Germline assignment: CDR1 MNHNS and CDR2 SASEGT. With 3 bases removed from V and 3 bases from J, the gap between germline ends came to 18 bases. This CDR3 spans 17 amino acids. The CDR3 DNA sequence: TGTGCCAGCAGTGAGGCCTTGGACCGACTAGTCAATCAGCCCCAGCATTTT. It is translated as CASSEALDRLVNQPQHF.

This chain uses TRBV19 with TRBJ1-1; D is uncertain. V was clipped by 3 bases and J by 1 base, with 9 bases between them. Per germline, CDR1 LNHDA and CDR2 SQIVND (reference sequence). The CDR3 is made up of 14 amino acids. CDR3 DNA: TGTGCCAGTAGTATTAGGGCAAGGAACACTGAAGCTTTCTTT. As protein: CASSIRARNTEAFF.

This CDR3 reads CASRSPTSANEQFF. CDR3 bases: TGTGCCAGCAGATCACCGACTAGCGCCAATGAGCAGTTCTTC. This chain joins TRBV11-2 and TRBJ2-1, with TRBD2 matching 8 bases. Germline CDR1 is SGHAT and CDR2 is FQNNGV. This CDR3 contains 14 residues. The V and J ends lost 6 bases and 6 bases, in that order; junction bases with no gene match: 7.

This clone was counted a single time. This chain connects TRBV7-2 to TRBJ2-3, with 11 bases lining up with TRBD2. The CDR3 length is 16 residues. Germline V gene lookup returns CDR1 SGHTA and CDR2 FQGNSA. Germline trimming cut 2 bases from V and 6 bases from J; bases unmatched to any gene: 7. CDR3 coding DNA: TGTGCCAGCAGCTTATTCACTAGCGGGAGTTCCGATACGCAGTATTTT. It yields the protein CASSLFTSGSSDTQYF.

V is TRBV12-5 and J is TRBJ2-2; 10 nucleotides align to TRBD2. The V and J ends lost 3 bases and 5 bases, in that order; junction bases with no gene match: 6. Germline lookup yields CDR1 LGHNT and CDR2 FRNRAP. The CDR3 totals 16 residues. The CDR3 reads CASGFIAGGWTGELFF. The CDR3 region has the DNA TGTGCTAGTGGTTTTATAGCGGGAGGATGGACCGGGGAGCTGTTTTTT.

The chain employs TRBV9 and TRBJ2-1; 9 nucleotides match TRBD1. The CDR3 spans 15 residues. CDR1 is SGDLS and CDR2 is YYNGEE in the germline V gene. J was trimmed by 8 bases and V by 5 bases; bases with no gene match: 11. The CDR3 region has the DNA TGTGCCAGCAGTGTTACAGGGGGCGCCTATGATGAGCAGTTCTTC. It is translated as CASSVTGGAYDEQFF.